This TCR beta chain was recorded in a study of CD8 T cells in ankylosing spondylitis. Study outcomes and limitations: Blood of patients with ankylosing spondylitis appeared to be characterized by a TCR beta motif of several highly homologous variants.

CDR3 length: 14 residues. Germline V gives CDR1 MNHEY, CDR2 SVGAGI. Trimming took 0 bases from V and 1 from J, leaving 7 bases between them. With respect to this clonotype: Its matching antigen is unknown.

TCRdb reprocessed the 5' RACE reads via MiXCR and lists one record per CDR3 protein. The table has about 840,000 distinct CDR3 sequences, about an eighth seen once. Material for sequencing was blood, either unsorted or a sorted T cell fraction (not recorded which). The TCR sequence derives from a male donor with ankylosing spondylitis. The gene calls are TRBV6-5 and TRBJ2-7; D is ambiguous. CDR3 DNA sequence: TGTGCCAGCAGTTACTCGCTCAGTTCCTACGAGCAGTACTTC. It encodes CASSYSLSSYEQYF.